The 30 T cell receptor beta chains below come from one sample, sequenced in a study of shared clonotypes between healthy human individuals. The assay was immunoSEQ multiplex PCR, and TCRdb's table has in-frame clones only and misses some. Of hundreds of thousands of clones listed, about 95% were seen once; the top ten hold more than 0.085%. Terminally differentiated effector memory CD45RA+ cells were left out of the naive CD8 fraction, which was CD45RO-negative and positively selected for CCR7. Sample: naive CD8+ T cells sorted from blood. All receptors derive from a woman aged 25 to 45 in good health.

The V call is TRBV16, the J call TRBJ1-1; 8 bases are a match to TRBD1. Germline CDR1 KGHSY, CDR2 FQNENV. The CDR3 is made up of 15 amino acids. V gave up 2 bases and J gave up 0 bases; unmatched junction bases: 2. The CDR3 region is CASSQGTGMNTEAFF. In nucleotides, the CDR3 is TGTGCCAGCAGCCAAGGGACAGGAATGAACACTGAAGCTTTCTTT. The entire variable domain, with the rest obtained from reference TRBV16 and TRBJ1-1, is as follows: GEEVAQTPKHLVRGEGQKAKLYCAPIKGHSYVFWYQQVLKNEFKFLISFQNENVFDETGMPKERFSAKCLPNSPCSLEIQATKLEDSAVYFCASSQGTGMNTEAFFGQGTRLTVV.

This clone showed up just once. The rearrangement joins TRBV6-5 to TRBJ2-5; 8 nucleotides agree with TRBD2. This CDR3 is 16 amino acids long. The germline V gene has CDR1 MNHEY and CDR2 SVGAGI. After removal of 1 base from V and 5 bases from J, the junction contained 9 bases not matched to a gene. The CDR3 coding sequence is TGTGCCAGCAGTTACTATAGCGGGAACTCCCGGGAGACCCAGTACTTC. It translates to CASSYYSGNSRETQYF.

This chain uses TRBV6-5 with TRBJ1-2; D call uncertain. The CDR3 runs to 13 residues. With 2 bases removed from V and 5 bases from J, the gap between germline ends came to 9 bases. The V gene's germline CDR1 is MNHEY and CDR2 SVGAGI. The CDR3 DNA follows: TGTGCCAGCAGTTACAGTGGGGTTTATGGCTACACCTTC. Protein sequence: CASSYSGVYGYTF.

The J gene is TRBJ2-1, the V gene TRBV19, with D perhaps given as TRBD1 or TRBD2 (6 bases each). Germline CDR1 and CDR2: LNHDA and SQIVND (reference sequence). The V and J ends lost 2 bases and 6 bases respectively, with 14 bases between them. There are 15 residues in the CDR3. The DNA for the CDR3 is TGTGCCAGTAGTATAATCCCGGGGGCTGCCAATGAGCAGTTCTTC. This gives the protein CASSIIPGAANEQFF.

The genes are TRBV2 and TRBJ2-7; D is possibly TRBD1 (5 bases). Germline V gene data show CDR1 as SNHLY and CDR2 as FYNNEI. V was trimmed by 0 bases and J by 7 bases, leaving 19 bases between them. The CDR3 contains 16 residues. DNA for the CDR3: TGTGCCAGCAGTGAAGCGATGGCAGGGCCCCTTGCAGAGCAGTACTTC. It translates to CASSEAMAGPLAEQYF. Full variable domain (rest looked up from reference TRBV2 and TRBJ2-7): EPEVTQTPSHQVTQMGQEVILRCVPISNHLYFYWYRQILGQKVEFLVSFYNNEISEKSEIFDDQFSVERPDGSNFTLKIRSTKLEDSAMYFCASSEAMAGPLAEQYFGPGTRLTVT.

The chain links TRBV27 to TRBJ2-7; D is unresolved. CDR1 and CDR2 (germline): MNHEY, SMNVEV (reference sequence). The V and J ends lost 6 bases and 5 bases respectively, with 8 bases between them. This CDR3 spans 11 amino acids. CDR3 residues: CASSLPDEQYF. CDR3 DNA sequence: TGTGCCAGCAGCCTTCCTGACGAGCAGTACTTC.

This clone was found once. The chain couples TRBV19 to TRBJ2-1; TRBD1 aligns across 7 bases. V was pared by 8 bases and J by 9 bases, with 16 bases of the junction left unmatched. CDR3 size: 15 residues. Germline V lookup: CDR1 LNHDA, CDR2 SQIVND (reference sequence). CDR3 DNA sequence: TGTGCCAGTGTCCCGGGACAGAGCTCCTGGGGTGAGCAGTTCTTC. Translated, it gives CASVPGQSSWGEQFF. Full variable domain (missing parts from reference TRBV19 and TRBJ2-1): DGGITQSPKYLFRKEGQNVTLSCEQNLNHDAMYWYRQDPGQGLRLIYYSQIVNDFQKGDIAEGYSVSREKKESFPLTVTSAQKNPTAFYLCASVPGQSSWGEQFFGPGTRLTVL.

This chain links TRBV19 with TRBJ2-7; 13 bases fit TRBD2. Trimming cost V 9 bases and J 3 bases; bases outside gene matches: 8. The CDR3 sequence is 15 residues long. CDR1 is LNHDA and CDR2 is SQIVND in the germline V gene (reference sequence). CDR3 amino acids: CASRLAGGPIYEQYF. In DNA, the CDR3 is TGTGCCAGCAGACTAGCGGGAGGCCCAATCTACGAGCAGTACTTC.

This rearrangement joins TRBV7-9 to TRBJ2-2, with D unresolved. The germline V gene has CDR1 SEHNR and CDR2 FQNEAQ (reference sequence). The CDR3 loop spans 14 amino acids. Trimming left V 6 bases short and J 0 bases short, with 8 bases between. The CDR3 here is CASRAASNTGELFF. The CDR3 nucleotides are TGTGCCAGCAGAGCAGCCTCGAACACCGGGGAGCTGTTTTTT.

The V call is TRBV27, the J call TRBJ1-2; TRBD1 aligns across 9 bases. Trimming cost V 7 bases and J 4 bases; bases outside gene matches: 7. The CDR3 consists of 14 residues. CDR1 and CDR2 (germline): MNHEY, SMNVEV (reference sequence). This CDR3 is CASTWTGATYGYTF. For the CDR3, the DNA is TGTGCCAGCACTTGGACAGGGGCGACCTATGGCTACACCTTC.

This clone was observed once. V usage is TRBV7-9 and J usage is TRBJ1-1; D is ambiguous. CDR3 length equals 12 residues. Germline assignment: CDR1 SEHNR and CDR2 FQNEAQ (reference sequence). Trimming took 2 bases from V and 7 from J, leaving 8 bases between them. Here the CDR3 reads CASSLLTNEAFF. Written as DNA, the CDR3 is TGTGCCAGCAGCTTACTCACCAATGAAGCTTTCTTT.

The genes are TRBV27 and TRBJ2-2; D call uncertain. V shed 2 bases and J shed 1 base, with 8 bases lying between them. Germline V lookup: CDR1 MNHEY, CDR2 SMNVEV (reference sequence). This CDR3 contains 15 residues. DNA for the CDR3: TGTGCCAGCAGTTTAGTTTCCCTGAACACCGGGGAGCTGTTTTTT. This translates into CASSLVSLNTGELFF.

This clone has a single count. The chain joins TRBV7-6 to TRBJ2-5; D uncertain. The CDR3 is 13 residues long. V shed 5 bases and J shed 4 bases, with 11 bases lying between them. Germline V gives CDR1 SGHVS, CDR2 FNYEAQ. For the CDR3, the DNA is TGTGCCAGCAGCGCACCCTTGGGAGAGACCCAGTACTTC. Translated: CASSAPLGETQYF.

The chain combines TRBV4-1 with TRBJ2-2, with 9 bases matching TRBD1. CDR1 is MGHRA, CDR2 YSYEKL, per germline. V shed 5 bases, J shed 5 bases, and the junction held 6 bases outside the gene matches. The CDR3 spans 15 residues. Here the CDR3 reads CASSFRDRVTGELFF. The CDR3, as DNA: TGCGCCAGCAGCTTCCGGGACAGGGTAACCGGGGAGCTGTTTTTT.

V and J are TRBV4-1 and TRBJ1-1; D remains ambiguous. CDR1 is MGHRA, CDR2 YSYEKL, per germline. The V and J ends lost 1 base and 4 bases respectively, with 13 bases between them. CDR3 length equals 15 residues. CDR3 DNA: TGCGCCAGCAGCCAAGCATTGGGAGCCGGCACTGAAGCTTTCTTT. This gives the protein CASSQALGAGTEAFF.

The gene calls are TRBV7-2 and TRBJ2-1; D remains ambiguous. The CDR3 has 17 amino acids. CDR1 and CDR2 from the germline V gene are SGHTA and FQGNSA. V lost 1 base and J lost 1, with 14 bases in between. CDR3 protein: CASSLEAHTLSYNEQFF. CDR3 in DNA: TGTGCCAGCAGCTTAGAGGCCCACACCTTGTCCTACAATGAGCAGTTCTTC.

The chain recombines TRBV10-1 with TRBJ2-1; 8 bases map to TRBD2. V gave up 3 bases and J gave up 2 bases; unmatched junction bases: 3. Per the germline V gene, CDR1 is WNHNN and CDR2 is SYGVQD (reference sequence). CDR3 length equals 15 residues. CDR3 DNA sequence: TGCGCCAGCAGTGAAGGCGGGAGGACCTACAATGAGCAGTTCTTC. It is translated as CASSEGGRTYNEQFF.

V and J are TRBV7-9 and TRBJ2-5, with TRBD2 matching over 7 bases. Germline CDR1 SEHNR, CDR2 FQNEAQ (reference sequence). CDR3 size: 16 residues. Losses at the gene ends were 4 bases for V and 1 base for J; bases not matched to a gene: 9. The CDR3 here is CASSSAAGRGQETQYF. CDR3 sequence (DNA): TGTGCCAGCAGCTCGGCTGCGGGGAGGGGCCAAGAGACCCAGTACTTC.

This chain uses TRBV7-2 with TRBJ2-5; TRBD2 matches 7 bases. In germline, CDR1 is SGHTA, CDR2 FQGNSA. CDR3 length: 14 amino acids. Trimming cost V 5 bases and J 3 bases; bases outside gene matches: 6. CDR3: CASSRTGGKETQYF. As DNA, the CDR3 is TGTGCCAGCAGCAGGACGGGAGGAAAAGAGACCCAGTACTTC. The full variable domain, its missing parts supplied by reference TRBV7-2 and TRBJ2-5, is GAGVSQSPSNKVTEKGKDVELRCDPISGHTALYWYRQSLGQGLEFLIYFQGNSAPDKSGLPSDRFSAERTGGSVSTLTIQRTQQEDSAVYLCASSRTGGKETQYFGPGTRLLVL.

The CDR3 region is CASSVSGAGELFF. The CDR3 DNA is TGTGCCAGCAGCGTATCGGGCGCCGGGGAGCTGTTTTTT. This chain connects TRBV9 to TRBJ2-2; D gene unclear. Germline loops: CDR1 SGDLS, CDR2 YYNGEE. There are 13 residues in the CDR3. V lost 1 base and J 6 bases, leaving 7 bases between the germline ends.

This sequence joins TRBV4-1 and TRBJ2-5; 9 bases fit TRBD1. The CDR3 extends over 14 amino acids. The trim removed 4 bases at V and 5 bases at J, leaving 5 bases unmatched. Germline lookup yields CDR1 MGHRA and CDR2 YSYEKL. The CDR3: CASSLRTGAETQYF. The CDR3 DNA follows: TGCGCCAGCAGCCTTCGGACAGGGGCGGAGACCCAGTACTTC.

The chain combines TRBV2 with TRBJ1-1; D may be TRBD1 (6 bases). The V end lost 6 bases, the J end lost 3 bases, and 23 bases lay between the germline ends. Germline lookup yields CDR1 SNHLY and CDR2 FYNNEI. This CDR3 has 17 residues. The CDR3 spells CASSKLSGGRVDTEAFF. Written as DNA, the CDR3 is TGTGCCAGCAGCAAATTGAGTGGGGGGCGGGTTGACACTGAAGCTTTCTTT.

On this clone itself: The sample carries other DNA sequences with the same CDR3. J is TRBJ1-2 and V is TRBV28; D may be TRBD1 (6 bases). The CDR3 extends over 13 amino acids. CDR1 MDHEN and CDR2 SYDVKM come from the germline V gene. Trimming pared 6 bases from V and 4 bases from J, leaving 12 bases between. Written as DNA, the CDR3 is TGTGCCAGCAGCCCCGGGACAAGCTATGGCTACACCTTC. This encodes CASSPGTSYGYTF.

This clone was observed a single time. DNA for the CDR3: TGTGCCAGCAGTTTATTAGAGAGGGCCTCTGGAAACACCATATATTTT. As protein: CASSLLERASGNTIYF. The J gene is TRBJ1-3, the V gene TRBV28; D remains ambiguous. The CDR3 has 16 residues. Germline lookup yields CDR1 MDHEN and CDR2 SYDVKM. With 1 base removed from V and 0 bases from J, the gap between germline ends came to 10 bases.

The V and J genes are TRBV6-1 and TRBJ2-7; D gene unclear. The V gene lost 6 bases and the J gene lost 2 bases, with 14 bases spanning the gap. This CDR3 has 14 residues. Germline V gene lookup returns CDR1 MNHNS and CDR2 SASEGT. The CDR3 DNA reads TGTGCCAGCAGCGGACGCCCTGGGACCTACGAGCAGTACTTC. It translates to CASSGRPGTYEQYF.

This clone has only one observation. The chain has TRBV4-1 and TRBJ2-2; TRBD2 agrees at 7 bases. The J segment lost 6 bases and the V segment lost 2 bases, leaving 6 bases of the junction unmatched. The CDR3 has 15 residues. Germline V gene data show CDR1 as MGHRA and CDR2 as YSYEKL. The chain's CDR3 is CASSQIVSGPGELFF. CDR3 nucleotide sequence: TGCGCCAGCAGCCAAATCGTTAGCGGGCCCGGGGAGCTGTTTTTT.

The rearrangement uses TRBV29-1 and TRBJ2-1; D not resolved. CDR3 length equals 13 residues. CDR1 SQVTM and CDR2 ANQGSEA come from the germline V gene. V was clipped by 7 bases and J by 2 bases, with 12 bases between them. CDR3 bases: TGCAGCGCCGACGGCTCTCCCTACAATGAGCAGTTCTTC. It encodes CSADGSPYNEQFF.

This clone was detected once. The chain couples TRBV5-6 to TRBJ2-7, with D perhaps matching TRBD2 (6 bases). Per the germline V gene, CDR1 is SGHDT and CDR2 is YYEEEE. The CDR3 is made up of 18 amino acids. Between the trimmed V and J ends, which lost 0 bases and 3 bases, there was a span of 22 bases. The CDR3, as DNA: TGTGCCAGCAGCTTGGGCGGGACCCCAGTTAAAGAAATCTACGAGCAGTACTTC. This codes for CASSLGGTPVKEIYEQYF.

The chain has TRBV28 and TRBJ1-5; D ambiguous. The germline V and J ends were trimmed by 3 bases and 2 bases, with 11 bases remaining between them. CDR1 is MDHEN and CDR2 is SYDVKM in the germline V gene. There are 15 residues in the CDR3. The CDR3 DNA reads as TGTGCCAGCAGTTTTGAAAGCGGTCGCAATCAGCCCCAGCATTTT. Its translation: CASSFESGRNQPQHF.

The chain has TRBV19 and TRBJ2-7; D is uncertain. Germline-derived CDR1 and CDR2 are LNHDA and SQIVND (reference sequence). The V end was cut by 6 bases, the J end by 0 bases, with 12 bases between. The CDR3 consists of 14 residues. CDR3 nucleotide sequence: TGTGCCAGTAGCATTGAGAGGAGCTCCTACGAGCAGTACTTC. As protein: CASSIERSSYEQYF.